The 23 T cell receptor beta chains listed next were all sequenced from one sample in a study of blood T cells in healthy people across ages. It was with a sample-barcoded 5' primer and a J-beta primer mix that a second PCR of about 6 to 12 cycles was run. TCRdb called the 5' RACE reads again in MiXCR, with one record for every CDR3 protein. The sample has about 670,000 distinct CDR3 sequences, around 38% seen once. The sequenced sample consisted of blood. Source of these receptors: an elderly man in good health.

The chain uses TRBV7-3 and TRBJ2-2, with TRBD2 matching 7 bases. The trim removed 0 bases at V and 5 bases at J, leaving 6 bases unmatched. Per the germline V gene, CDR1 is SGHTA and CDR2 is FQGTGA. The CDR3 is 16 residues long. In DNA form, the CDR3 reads TGTGCCAGCAGCTTAACGTCGGGAGGAGGTACCGGGGAGCTGTTTTTT. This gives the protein CASSLTSGGGTGELFF. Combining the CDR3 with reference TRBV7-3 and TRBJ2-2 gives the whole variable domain GAGVSQTPSNKVTEKGKYVELRCDPISGHTALYWYRQSLGQGPEFLIYFQGTGAADDSGLPNDRFFAVRPEGSVSTLKIQRTERGDSAVYLCASSLTSGGGTGELFFGEGSRLTVL.

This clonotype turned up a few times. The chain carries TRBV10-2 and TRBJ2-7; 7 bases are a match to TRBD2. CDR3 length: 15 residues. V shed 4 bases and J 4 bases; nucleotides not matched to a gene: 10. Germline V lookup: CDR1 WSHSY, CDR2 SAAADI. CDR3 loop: CASSGTGTKIYEQYF. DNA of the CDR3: TGCGCCAGCAGTGGGACCGGGACTAAAATATACGAGCAGTACTTC.

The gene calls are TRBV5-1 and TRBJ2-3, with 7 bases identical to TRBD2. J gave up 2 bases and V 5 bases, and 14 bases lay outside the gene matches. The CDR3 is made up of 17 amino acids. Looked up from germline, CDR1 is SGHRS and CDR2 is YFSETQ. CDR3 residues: CASRRDGRSQNTDTQYF. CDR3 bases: TGCGCCAGCAGAAGAGACGGGAGGTCACAAAACACAGATACGCAGTATTTT.

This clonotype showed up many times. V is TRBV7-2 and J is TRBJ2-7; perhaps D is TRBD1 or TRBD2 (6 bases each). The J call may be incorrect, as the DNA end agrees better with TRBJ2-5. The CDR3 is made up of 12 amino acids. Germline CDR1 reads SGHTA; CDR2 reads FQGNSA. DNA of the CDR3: TGTGCCAGCAGCGAGGGGGGAGAGACCCAGTACTTC. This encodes CASSEGGETQYF.

The CDR3: CASSQGQTLAKNIQYF. CDR3 in DNA: TGTGCCAGCAGCCAAGGACAGACTCTAGCCAAAAACATTCAGTACTTC. The chain couples TRBV14 to TRBJ2-4; TRBD1 might be the D (5 bases). Trimming shortened V by 1 base and J by 0 bases, and 10 bases separated the two germline ends. Germline CDR1 reads SGHDN; CDR2 reads FVKESK. The CDR3 extends over 16 amino acids.

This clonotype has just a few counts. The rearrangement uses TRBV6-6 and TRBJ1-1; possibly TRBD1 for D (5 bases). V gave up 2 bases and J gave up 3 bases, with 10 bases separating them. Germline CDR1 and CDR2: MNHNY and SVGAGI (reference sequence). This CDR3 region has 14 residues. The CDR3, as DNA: TGTGCCAGCAGTTACGCGGGGGACGACACTGAAGCTTTCTTT. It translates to CASSYAGDDTEAFF.

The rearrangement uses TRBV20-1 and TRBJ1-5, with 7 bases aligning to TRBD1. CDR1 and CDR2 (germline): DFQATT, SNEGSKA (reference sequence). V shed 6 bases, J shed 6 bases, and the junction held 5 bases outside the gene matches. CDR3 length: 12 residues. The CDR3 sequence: CSAKTGLQPQHF. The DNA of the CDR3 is TGCAGTGCCAAGACAGGGCTTCAGCCCCAGCATTTT.

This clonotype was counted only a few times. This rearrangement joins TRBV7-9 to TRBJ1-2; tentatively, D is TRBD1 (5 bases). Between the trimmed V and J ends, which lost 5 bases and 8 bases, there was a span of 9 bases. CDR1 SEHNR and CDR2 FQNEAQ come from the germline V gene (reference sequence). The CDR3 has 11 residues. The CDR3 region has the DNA TGTGCCAGCAGCCCAGACAGAGGCTACACCTTC. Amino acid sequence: CASSPDRGYTF.

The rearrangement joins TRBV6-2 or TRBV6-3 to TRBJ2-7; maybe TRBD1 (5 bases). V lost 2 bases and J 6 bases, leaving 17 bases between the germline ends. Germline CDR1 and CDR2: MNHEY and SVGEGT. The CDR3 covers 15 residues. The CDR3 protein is CASSYPRTTGSEQYF. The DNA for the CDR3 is TGTGCCAGCAGTTACCCCAGGACAACTGGGTCCGAGCAGTACTTC.

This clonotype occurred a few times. The DNA for the CDR3 is TGTGCCAGCAGCCAAGATCACTCTGGGGCCAACGTCCTGACTTTC. Its translation is CASSQDHSGANVLTF. This sequence joins TRBV3-1 and TRBJ2-6; D remains unclear. Trimming stripped 0 bases from V and 0 bases from J, with 3 bases between. Germline V gives CDR1 LGHDT, CDR2 YNNKEL (reference sequence). CDR3 size: 15 residues.

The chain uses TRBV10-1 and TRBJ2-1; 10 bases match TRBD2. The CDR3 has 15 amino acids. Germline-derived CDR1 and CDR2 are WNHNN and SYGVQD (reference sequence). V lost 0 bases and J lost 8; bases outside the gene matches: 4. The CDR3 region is CASSESLAGEDEQFF. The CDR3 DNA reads TGCGCCAGCAGTGAGTCCCTAGCGGGAGAGGATGAGCAGTTCTTC.

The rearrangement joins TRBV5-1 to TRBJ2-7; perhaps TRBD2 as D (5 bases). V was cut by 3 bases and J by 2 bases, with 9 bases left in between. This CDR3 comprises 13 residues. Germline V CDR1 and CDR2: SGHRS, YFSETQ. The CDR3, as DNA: TGCGCCAGCAGCTGGACTGCAACCTACGAGCAGTACTTC. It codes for CASSWTATYEQYF.

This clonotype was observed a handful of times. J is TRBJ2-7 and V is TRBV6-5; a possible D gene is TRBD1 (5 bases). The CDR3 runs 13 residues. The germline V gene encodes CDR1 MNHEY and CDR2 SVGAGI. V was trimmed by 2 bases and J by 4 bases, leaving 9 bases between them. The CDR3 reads CASSYRTKYEQYF. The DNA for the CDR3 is TGTGCCAGCAGTTACCGGACAAAGTACGAGCAGTACTTC.

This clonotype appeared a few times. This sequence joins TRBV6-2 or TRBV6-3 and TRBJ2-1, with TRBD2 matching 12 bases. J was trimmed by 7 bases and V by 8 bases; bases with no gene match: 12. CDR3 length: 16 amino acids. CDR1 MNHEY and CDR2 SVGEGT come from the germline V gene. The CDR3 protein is CASLTSGGPRSNEQFF. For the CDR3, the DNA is TGTGCCAGCCTAACTAGCGGGGGGCCCAGATCGAATGAGCAGTTCTTC.

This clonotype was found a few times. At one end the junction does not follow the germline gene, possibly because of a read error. CDR3 sequence reads: CASSQFISGSYERYF. CDR3 DNA: TGTGCCAGCAGCCAATTCATTAGCGGGTCCTACGAGCGGTACTTC. The gene calls are TRBV3-1 and TRBJ2-7; 7 nucleotides line up with TRBD2. The CDR3 contains 15 residues. Germline V lookup: CDR1 LGHDT, CDR2 YNNKEL (reference sequence).

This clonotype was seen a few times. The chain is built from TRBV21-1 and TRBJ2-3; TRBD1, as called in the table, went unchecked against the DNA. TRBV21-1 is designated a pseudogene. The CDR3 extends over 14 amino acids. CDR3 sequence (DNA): TGTGCCAGCAGCAAAGCGCAAAGGGGGGATACGCAGTATTTT. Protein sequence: CASSKAQRGDTQYF.

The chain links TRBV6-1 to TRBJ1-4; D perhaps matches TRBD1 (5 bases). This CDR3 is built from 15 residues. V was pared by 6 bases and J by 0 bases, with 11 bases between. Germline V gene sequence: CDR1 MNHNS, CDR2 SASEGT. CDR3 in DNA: TGTGCCAGCAGGCACCAGGGAGCAACTAATGAAAAACTGTTTTTT. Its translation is CASRHQGATNEKLFF.

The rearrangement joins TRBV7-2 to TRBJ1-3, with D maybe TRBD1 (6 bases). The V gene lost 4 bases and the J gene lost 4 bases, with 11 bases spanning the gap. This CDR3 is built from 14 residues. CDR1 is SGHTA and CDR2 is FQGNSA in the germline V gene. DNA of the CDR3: TGTGCCAGCAGCTCCAGGGGTTACGGAAACACCATATATTTT. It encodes CASSSRGYGNTIYF. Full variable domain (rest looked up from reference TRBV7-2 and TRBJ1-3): GAGVSQSPSNKVTEKGKDVELRCDPISGHTALYWYRQSLGQGLEFLIYFQGNSAPDKSGLPSDRFSAERTGGSVSTLTIQRTQQEDSAVYLCASSSRGYGNTIYFGEGSWLTVV.

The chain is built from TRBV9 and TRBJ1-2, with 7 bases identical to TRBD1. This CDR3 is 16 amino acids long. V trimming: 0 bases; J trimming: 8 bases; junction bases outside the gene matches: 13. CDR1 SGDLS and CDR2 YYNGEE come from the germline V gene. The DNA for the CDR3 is TGTGCCAGCAGCGTAGAAGGCCAATGGGGAGGGGGCGGCTACACCTTC. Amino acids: CASSVEGQWGGGGYTF. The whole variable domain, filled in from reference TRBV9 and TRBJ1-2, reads DSGVTQTPKHLITATGQRVTLRCSPRSGDLSVYWYQQSLDQGLQFLIQYYNGEERAKGNILERFSAQQFPDLHSELNLSSLELGDSALYFCASSVEGQWGGGGYTFGSGTRLTVV.

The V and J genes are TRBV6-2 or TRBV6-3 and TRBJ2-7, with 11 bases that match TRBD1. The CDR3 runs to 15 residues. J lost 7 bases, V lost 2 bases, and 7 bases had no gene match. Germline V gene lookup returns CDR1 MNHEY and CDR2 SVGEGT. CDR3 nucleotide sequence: TGTGCCAGCAGTTACCGGGACAGGGGGACGAGTGAGCAGTACTTC. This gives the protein CASSYRDRGTSEQYF.

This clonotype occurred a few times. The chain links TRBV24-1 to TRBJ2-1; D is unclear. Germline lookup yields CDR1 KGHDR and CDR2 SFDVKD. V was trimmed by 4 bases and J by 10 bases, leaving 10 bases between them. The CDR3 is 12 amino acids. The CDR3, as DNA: TGTGCCACCAGTGAGAACAGAGGAGAGCAGTTCTTC. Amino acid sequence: CATSENRGEQFF.

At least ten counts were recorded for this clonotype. The CDR3 DNA reads TGTGCCAGCAGTTCTCGACAGGCCTACGAGCAGTACTTC. Its protein is CASSSRQAYEQYF. The rearrangement links TRBV28 to TRBJ2-7; D is perhaps TRBD1 (6 bases). CDR1 and CDR2 from the germline V gene are MDHEN and SYDVKM. Trimming stripped 4 bases from V and 2 bases from J, with 9 bases between. This CDR3 region has 13 residues.

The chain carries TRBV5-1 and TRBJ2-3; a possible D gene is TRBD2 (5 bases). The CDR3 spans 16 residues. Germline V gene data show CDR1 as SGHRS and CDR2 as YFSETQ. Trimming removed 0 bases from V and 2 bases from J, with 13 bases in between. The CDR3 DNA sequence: TGCGCCAGCAGCTTGGATGGACGGGAATTCACAGATACGCAGTATTTT. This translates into CASSLDGREFTDTQYF.